Here is one T cell receptor (beta chain) with its context. Its antigen is undetermined. The sample originates from a study of OX40 agonist ivuxolimab in advanced cancers. About the study: The study treated patients with ivuxolimab, an agonistic anti-OX40 (CD134) antibody. At about 82% male, the cohort had a mean age of approximately 60 years, ranging from about 23 to 80. There were three patients with partial responses, one having hepatocellular carcinoma and two cutaneous melanoma.

Trimming removed 3 bases from V and 5 bases from J; junction bases left unmatched: 3. Germline loops: CDR1 SGHRS, CDR2 YFSETQ. The CDR3 is made up of 13 amino acids. Sequencing was performed with immunoSEQ multiplex PCR; in TCRdb, only in-frame clones are kept and a portion is missing. The data contain about 71,000 clones, about four fifths of them seen just once; the ten biggest clones take up about 0.4%. General study findings and limits: CD8+ T cells were the subset that, on average, had more expanded clones than CD4+.

The genes are TRBV5-1 and TRBJ2-5; TRBD2 matches 8 bases. The source material was CD4+ or CD8+ T cells sorted from blood, sampled in a trial of the OX40 agonist ivuxolimab. The sequence derives from an adult with an advanced solid tumor such as melanoma, head and neck, liver or kidney cancer. The DNA for the CDR3 is TGCGCCAGCAGCTCCAGCGGGAGTGAGACCCAGTACTTC. Its translation: CASSSSGSETQYF.